Included here is one T cell receptor beta chain sequence, with context. The clone's antigen remains unknown. A 2.5 ml peripheral blood sample was drawn into PAXgene tubes per donor and stored at -80°C. Without any T cell sorting, total RNA was extracted from whole blood using the PAXgene blood miRNA kit on an automated QIAcube. Peripheral blood from monozygotic twin pairs concordant or discordant for inflammatory bowel disease was subjected to deep TCRalpha and TCRbeta repertoire profiling with unique molecular barcoding. Smoking habits were recorded for all twin pairs, and individuals were classified as current, former or never smokers. The method was 5' RACE. For each TCR library, around 3,800 ng of total RNA was used. For each sample, cDNA was synthesized in eight separate reactions using SMARTScribe reverse transcriptase. During cDNA synthesis, template switching was used to introduce unique molecular identifiers that contained a 6-nucleotide sample barcode. Amplification of TCRalpha and TCRbeta cDNA involved two nested PCRs of approximately 17 and 9 cycles, and each PCR was followed by bead purification. Before amplification, the cDNA was treated with uracil DNA-glycosylase and purified using the QIAquick PCR purification kit. The second PCR added Illumina TruSeq-compatible adapters along with sample-specific barcodes. TapeStation and Qubit were used to check library quality and concentration, and 4.5 to 6.5 ng of each library was pooled. Sequencing of the pooled libraries was done on an Illumina HiSeq2500 single-index Rapid Run using custom sequencing primers and 2 x 100 bp reads. Processing in the source paper ran as follows. PCR and sequencing errors were corrected by UMI-based consensus assembly using MiGEC version 1.2.6. MiXCR version 2.1.1 handled V(D)J alignment, clonotype assembly and CDR3 extraction. Gene usage, clonotype sharing and MAIT/NKT TCR abundance were normalised by analysing the top 1000, 10 000 and 20 000 clonotypes per sample. Diversity was computed as the inverse Simpson index with the vegan R package after downsampling to 27 000 UMIs. Paired Mann-Whitney U tests were applied to discordant twin pairs, and Benjamini-Hochberg correction was used for multiple testing. Reprocessed by TCRdb, the reads give a single entry per CDR3 protein sequence, without DNA. For this entry, the V and J calls and clone size follow TCRdb and not the study's own pipeline. Per the sample table, the count is approximately 140,000 distinct CDR3 sequences. Jointly, the top ten make up under 2.5% of the sample.

This record belongs to a study of monozygotic twins with inflammatory bowel disease (dated by TCRdb to the late 2010s). Study-wide context: A total of 28 monozygotic twin pairs were included in the full study, comprising nine German pairs (four IBD-concordant, five IBD-discordant) and 19 IBD-discordant Danish pairs. The search for disease-associated traits relied mainly on comparing IBD patients with their genetically identical healthy co-twins within discordant pairs. Each individual had, on average, about 151 000 unique TCRalpha sequences and 181 000 unique TCRbeta sequences available for analysis.

Study-wide conclusions, independent of this receptor: Measured by the inverse Simpson index, TCRbeta repertoire diversity was lower in IBD patients than in their healthy co-twins. The analysis was unable to tell apart different T cell subtypes. Background noise and inter-individual variability may have been introduced into the repertoires by the differing immunosuppressive treatments among patients. The results gave no support for a single strong signal or clonotype linked to IBD. Repertoire similarity did not differ between concordant and discordant twins, which could be due to limited statistical power. Compared with healthy twins, IBD patients shared fewer clonotypes with other individuals, and the difference was most pronounced in patients with signs of disease activity.

Sequencing used blood. The TCR comes from a human donor with ulcerative colitis or Crohn's disease, or a healthy co-twin of an affected twin (not recorded which).

The CDR3 region: CASSLGQETQYF. Here the chain combines TRBV5-1 and TRBJ2-5. CDR1 and CDR2 (SGHRS, YFSETQ) derive from the germline V gene. Its CDR3 holds 12 amino acids, cysteine through phenylalanine. No DNA accompanies this entry.